The 6 T cell receptor beta chains below all came from one sample that was sequenced in a study of T cell repertoires in cytomegalovirus infection. No cognate antigen is known for these TCRs. From the reads, TCRdb called clonotypes with MiXCR, one entry per CDR3 protein. Here the sample spans approximately 110,000 distinct CDR3 sequences, 30% to 40% being singletons. The sequencing used CD8+ T cells from cultured PBMCs, collected from culture after CMV antigen stimulation. The receptors come from a human donor in good health (CMV status not recorded). Some clones in this sample may be carry-over from other donors' samples.

The chain is built from TRBV6-6 and TRBJ1-2; possibly TRBD1 for D (5 bases). The V end was cut by 0 bases, the J end by 4 bases, with 18 bases between. The V gene's germline CDR1 is MNHNY and CDR2 SVGAGI (reference sequence). The CDR3 runs to 17 residues. This CDR3 reads CASSYSTSGSAVYGYTF. In nucleotides, the CDR3 is TGTGCCAGCAGTTACTCGACTTCAGGGTCAGCCGTCTATGGCTACACCTTC.

The chain uses TRBV29-1 and TRBJ1-2; 11 nucleotides agree with TRBD1. The CDR3 sequence is 12 residues long. Unmatched junction bases numbered 5, after V lost 7 bases and J lost 7 bases. The V gene's germline CDR1 is SQVTM and CDR2 ANQGSEA. CDR3 amino acids: CSDGQGAVGYTF. CDR3 DNA: TGCAGCGACGGACAGGGGGCGGTTGGCTACACCTTC.

J is TRBJ1-5 and V is TRBV6-2 or TRBV6-3, with TRBD1 matching 8 bases. V gave up 3 bases and J gave up 5 bases; unmatched junction bases: 9. Per germline, CDR1 MNHEY and CDR2 SVGEGT. There are 16 residues in the CDR3. CDR3: CASSYRGTGFDQPQHF. CDR3 DNA: TGTGCCAGCAGTTATCGGGGGACAGGCTTCGATCAGCCCCAGCATTTT.

V usage is TRBV5-1 and J usage is TRBJ2-4, with D perhaps matching TRBD2 (6 bases). Trimming removed 2 bases from V and 8 bases from J, with 14 bases in between. The CDR3 covers 14 residues. In germline, CDR1 is SGHRS, CDR2 YFSETQ. The CDR3 DNA reads as TGCGCCAGCAGCTTCTGGGCAGGCGGGGACATTCAGTACTTC. Translation gives CASSFWAGGDIQYF.

This clonotype was counted only a few times. The V and J genes are TRBV7-4 and TRBJ1-1; D is unresolved. CDR1 is SGHVT and CDR2 is SQSDAQ in the germline V gene. This CDR3 has 11 residues. Trimming took 0 bases from V and 11 from J, leaving 7 bases between them. The CDR3 DNA reads TGTGCCAGCAGCTTAGCTGGGTTGGCTTTCTTT. Protein product: CASSLAGLAFF.

The genes are TRBV6-1 and TRBJ2-3; the D gene is possibly TRBD1 (6 bases). This CDR3 spans 14 amino acids. V shed 8 bases and J shed 2 bases, with 14 bases lying between them. Germline CDR1 reads MNHNS; CDR2 reads SASEGT. The CDR3: CASVRDKFTDTQYF. The CDR3 nucleotides are TGTGCCAGCGTCCGGGACAAGTTCACAGATACGCAGTATTTT.